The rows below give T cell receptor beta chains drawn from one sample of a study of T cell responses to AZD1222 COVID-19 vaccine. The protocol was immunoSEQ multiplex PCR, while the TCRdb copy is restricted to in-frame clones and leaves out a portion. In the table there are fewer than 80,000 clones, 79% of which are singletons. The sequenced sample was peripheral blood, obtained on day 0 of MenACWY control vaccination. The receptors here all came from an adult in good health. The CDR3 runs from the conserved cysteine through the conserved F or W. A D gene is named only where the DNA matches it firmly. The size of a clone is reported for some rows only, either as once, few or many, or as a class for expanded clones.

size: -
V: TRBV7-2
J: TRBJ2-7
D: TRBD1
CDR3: CASSATGAEQYF
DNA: TGTGCCAGCAGCGCTACAGGGGCCGAGCAGTACTTC

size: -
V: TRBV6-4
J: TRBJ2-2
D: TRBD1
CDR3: CASSPGQEGGELFF
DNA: TGTGCCAGCAGTCCGGGACAGGAGGGCGGGGAGCTGTTTTTT

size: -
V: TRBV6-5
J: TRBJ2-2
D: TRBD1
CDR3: CASMLGTGNTGELFF
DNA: TGTGCCAGCATGTTGGGGACAGGGAACACCGGGGAGCTGTTTTTT

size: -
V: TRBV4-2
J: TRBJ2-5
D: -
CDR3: CASSQGLADKETQYF
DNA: TGTGCCAGCAGCCAAGGACTGGCGGACAAAGAGACCCAGTACTTC

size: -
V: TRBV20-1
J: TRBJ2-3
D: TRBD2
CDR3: CSASNVAGPQDTQYF
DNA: TGCAGTGCTAGTAATGTAGCGGGGCCTCAGGATACGCAGTATTTT

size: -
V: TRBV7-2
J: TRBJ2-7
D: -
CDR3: CASSLSGAYEQYF
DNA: TGTGCCAGCAGCCTGAGTGGGGCCTACGAGCAGTACTTC

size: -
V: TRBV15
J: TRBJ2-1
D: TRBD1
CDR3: CATSLQGADEQFF
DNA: TGTGCCACCAGCCTACAGGGGGCGGATGAGCAGTTCTTC

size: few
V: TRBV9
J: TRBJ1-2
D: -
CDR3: CASSPSGGGHGYTF
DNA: TGTGCCAGCAGCCCTTCTGGTGGGGGGCATGGCTACACCTTC

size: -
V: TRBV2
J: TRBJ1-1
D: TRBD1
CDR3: CASSGGGQGNTEAFF
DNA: TGTGCCAGCAGTGGGGGAGGACAGGGGAACACTGAAGCTTTCTTT

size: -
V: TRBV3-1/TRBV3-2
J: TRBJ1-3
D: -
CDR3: CASSQQAGPSSGNTIYF
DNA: TGTGCCAGCAGCCAACAAGCAGGACCTAGCTCTGGAAACACCATATATTTT

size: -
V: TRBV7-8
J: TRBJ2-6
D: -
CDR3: CASSHRRITGANVLTF
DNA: TGTGCCAGCAGCCACCGACGAATTACTGGGGCCAACGTCCTGACTTTC

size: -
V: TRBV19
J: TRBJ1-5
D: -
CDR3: CASSISPAKGNSNQPQHF
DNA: TGTGCCAGTAGTATTAGTCCGGCCAAAGGGAATAGCAATCAGCCCCAGCATTTT

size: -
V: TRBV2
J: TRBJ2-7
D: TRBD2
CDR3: CASRRLAGYEQYF
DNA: TGTGCCAGCAGGCGGCTAGCGGGCTACGAGCAGTACTTC

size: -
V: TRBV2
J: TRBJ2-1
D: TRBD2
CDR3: CASRGLASNEQFF
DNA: TGTGCCAGCAGGGGACTAGCTTCAAATGAGCAGTTCTTC

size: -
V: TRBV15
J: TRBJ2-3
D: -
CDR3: CATSPGTDTQYF
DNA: TGTGCCACCAGCCCCGGCACAGATACGCAGTATTTT

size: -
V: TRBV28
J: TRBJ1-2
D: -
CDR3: CASSLQQVNYGYTF
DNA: TGTGCCAGCAGCTTGCAACAAGTTAACTATGGCTACACCTTC

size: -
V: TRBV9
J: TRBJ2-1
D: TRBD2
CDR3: CASSVDAAGVRNEQFF
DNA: TGTGCCAGCAGCGTAGATGCAGCGGGAGTGAGGAATGAGCAGTTCTTC

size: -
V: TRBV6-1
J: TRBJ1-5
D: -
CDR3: CASSEQRINQPQHF
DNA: TGTGCCAGCAGTGAACAGCGAATCAATCAGCCCCAGCATTTT

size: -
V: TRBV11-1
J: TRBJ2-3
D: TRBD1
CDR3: CASTTLRGPPTDTQYF
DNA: TGTGCCAGCACCACGCTTAGGGGGCCCCCCACAGATACGCAGTATTTT

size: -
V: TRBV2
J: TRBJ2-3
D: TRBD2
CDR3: CASSSGVVTDTQYF
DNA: TGTGCCAGCAGTAGCGGGGTAGTCACAGATACGCAGTATTTT

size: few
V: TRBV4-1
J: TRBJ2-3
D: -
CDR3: CASSQDDAVTDTQYF
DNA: TGCGCCAGCAGCCAAGATGACGCTGTAACAGATACGCAGTATTTT

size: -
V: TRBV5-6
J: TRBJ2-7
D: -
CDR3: CASSGEKDYYEQYF
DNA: TGTGCCAGCAGCGGTGAGAAGGACTACTACGAGCAGTACTTC

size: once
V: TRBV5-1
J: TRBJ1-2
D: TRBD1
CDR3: CASSTDRDHGYTF
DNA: TGCGCCAGCAGCACCGACAGGGACCATGGCTACACCTTC

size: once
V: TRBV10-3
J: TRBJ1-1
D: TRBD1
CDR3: CAISEGGQTLGAFF
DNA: TGTGCCATCAGTGAGGGGGGACAGACTCTTGGAGCTTTCTTT

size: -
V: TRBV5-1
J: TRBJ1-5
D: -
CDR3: CASSLDGGRNQPQHF
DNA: TGCGCCAGCAGCTTGGATGGGGGTCGCAATCAGCCCCAGCATTTT

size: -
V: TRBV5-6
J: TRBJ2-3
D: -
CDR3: CASSLVAAPAIDTQYF
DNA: TGTGCCAGCAGCTTGGTTGCAGCCCCGGCCATAGATACGCAGTATTTT

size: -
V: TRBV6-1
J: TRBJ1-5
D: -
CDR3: CASSEYPSGTTSNQPQHF
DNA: TGTGCCAGCAGTGAATACCCGTCAGGGACGACGAGCAATCAGCCCCAGCATTTT

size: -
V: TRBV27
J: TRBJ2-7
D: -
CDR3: CASSSQGLGPSSYEQYF
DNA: TGTGCCAGCAGCTCCCAGGGTCTCGGCCCGAGCTCCTACGAGCAGTACTTC

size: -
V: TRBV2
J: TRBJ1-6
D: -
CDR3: CASRGANNSPLHF
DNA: TGTGCCAGCAGGGGGGCGAATAATTCACCCCTCCACTTT

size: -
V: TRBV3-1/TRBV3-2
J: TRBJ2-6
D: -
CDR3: CASSQDRVWDSGANVLTF
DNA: TGTGCCAGCAGCCAAGATAGGGTCTGGGACTCTGGGGCCAACGTCCTGACTTTC

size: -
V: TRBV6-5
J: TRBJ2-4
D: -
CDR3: CASMEGSKNIQYF
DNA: TGTGCCAGCATGGAGGGATCCAAAAACATTCAGTACTTC

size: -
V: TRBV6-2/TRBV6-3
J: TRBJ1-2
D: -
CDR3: CASSPVGGNGYTF
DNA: TGTGCCAGCAGCCCCGTGGGAGGTAATGGCTACACCTTC

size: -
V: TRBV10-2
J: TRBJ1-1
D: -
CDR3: CASSDTIEHTEAFF
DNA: TGCGCCAGCAGTGATACTATAGAACACACTGAAGCTTTCTTT

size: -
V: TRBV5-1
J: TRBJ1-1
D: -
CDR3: CASSLDARANTEAFF
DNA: TGCGCCAGCAGCTTGGATGCGCGGGCGAACACTGAAGCTTTCTTT

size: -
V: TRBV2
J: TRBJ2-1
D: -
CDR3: CASSEGQTMVGDNEQFF
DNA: TGTGCCAGCAGTGAAGGGCAGACAATGGTCGGGGACAATGAGCAGTTCTTC

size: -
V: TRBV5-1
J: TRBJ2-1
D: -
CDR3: CASSLALSSSYNEQFF
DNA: TGCGCCAGCAGCTTGGCCCTCTCGAGCTCCTACAATGAGCAGTTCTTC

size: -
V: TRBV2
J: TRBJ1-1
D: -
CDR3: CASKKEGNTEAFF
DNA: TGTGCCAGCAAGAAGGAGGGGAACACTGAAGCTTTCTTT

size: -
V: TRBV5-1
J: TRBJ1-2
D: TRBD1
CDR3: CASSLGRGNYGYTF
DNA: TGCGCCAGCAGCCTGGGCAGGGGGAACTATGGCTACACCTTC

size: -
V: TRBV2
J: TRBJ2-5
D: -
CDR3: CASSVTATPQETQYF
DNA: TGTGCCAGCAGTGTGACGGCAACCCCCCAAGAGACCCAGTACTTC

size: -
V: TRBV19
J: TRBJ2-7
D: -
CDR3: CASSINSPEGEQYF
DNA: TGTGCCAGTAGTATAAACAGTCCCGAGGGGGAGCAGTACTTC

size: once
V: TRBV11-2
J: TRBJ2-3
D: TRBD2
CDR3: CASSRPSGSITDTQYF
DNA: TGTGCCAGCAGCCGTCCTAGCGGGAGCATCACAGATACGCAGTATTTT

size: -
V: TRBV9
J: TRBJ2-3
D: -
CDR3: CASSVGSREPDTQYF
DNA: TGTGCCAGCAGCGTAGGTAGCAGGGAGCCAGATACGCAGTATTTT

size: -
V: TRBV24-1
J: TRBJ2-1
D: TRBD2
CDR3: CATSDSRGLAGAYNEQFF
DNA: TGTGCCACCAGTGATTCCCGTGGACTAGCGGGAGCCTATAATGAGCAGTTCTTC

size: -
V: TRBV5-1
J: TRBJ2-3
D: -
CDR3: CASSLEGGYTQYF
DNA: TGCGCCAGCAGCTTGGAAGGGGGTTATACGCAGTATTTT